Below, 26 T cell receptor beta chains from the same sample are listed, as sequenced in a study of blood T cell repertoires in COVID-19 (dated by TCRdb to 2019 to 2021). To prepare the library, the immunoSEQ multiplex PCR assay was applied. In TCRdb, the immuneACCESS table is reduced to in-frame sequences with V and J assigned. These tables do not hold every clone; where another copy was compared, an unresolved V gene accounts for under half, and the others remain unexplained. Recorded for this sample are 250,000 or so clones; approximately 83% of them occurred a single time. The top ten clonotypes cover around 5.5% of the sample. The sample was peripheral blood. The receptors come from a human donor in a cohort sampled during active COVID-19.

V usage is TRBV10-3 and J usage is TRBJ2-7, with TRBD1 matching 7 bases. Germline CDR1 and CDR2: ENHRY and SYGVKD. V lost 11 bases to trimming and J lost 12 bases; unmatched junction nucleotides: 19. CDR3 length: 13 amino acids. The CDR3, as DNA: TGTGCCTCGGGACAGATGAACTCCTACGACGTGTACTTC. This encodes CASGQMNSYDVYF.

V usage is TRBV6-5 and J usage is TRBJ2-6; tentatively, D is TRBD1 (5 bases). Trimming took off 5 bases at V and 0 bases at J, with 5 bases between the two ends. The CDR3 extends over 14 amino acids. The V gene's germline CDR1 is MNHEY and CDR2 SVGAGI. The CDR3 sequence: CASSQGSGANVLTF. DNA of the CDR3: TGTGCCAGCAGTCAGGGCTCTGGGGCCAACGTCCTGACTTTC.

A few counts support this clone. The V gene is TRBV3-1 (or the pseudogene TRBV3-2), the J gene TRBJ2-2; TRBD2 agrees at 8 bases. CDR1 is LGHDT and CDR2 is YNNKEL in the germline V gene (reference sequence). With V trimmed by 1 base and J by 1 base, 2 bases remained unmatched. The CDR3 has 16 residues. The chain's CDR3 is CASSQGSGGNTGELFF. The DNA of the CDR3 is TGTGCCAGCAGCCAAGGAAGCGGGGGGAACACCGGGGAGCTGTTTTTT.

The rearrangement links TRBV28 to TRBJ2-7; possible D gene TRBD1, 5 bases. Germline V lookup: CDR1 MDHEN, CDR2 SYDVKM. Trimming took 4 bases from V and 3 from J, leaving 16 bases between them. This CDR3 has 15 amino acids. CDR3 DNA: TGTGCCAGCAGTTACTCCAGGGTGGTATTCTACGAGCAGTACTTC. Translation gives CASSYSRVVFYEQYF. Using reference TRBV28 and TRBJ2-7 for the parts outside the CDR3, the full variable domain is DVKVTQSSRYLVKRTGEKVFLECVQDMDHENMFWYRQDPGLGLRLIYFSYDVKMKEKGDIPEGYSVSREKKERFSLILESASTNQTSMYLCASSYSRVVFYEQYFGPGTRLTVT.

The V call is TRBV21-1, the J call TRBJ2-7; TRBD2 was called by the table and not checked on the DNA. TRBV21-1 counts as a pseudogene. The CDR3 contains 18 residues. CDR3 DNA: TGTGCCAGCAGCAAAGGTTGGGATGTGGGGATTATACGGAGGGAGCAGTACTTC. Encoded protein: CASSKGWDVGIIRREQYF.

This clone was found once. The gene calls are TRBV5-5 and TRBJ1-1; the D gene is possibly TRBD1 (5 bases). The CDR3 runs to 14 residues. CDR1 and CDR2 from the germline V gene are SGHKS and YYEKEE (reference sequence). V was clipped by 4 bases and J by 2 bases, with 12 bases between them. The CDR3 coding sequence is TGTGCCAGCAGCCCAGGAGGGGTTAACACTGAAGCTTTCTTT. This codes for CASSPGGVNTEAFF.

This clone was seen a few times. The chain employs TRBV5-1 and TRBJ2-5; 13 bases are shared with TRBD2. V was clipped by 6 bases and J by 1 base; unmatched bases: 3. The CDR3 is made up of 15 amino acids. Germline V gives CDR1 SGHRS, CDR2 YFSETQ. The CDR3 DNA is TGCGCCAGCAAATGGACTAGCGGGGGCCAAGAGACCCAGTACTTC. Protein product: CASKWTSGGQETQYF.

This chain joins TRBV6-6 and TRBJ1-1, with TRBD1 matching 8 bases. Germline CDR1 MNHNY, CDR2 SVGAGI (reference sequence). The trim removed 6 bases at V and 5 bases at J, leaving 8 bases unmatched. The CDR3 sequence is 14 residues long. This CDR3 is CASRPRGRGTEAFF. Written as DNA, the CDR3 is TGTGCCAGCAGACCCAGGGGGCGCGGTACTGAAGCTTTCTTT.

The J gene is TRBJ1-5, the V gene TRBV7-8; TRBD1 matches 7 bases. V dropped 1 base and J dropped 4; count of bases not matched to a gene: 7. CDR1 and CDR2 (germline): SGHVS, FQNEAQ. The CDR3 contains 16 residues. CDR3 DNA sequence: TGTGCCAGCAGCTTAGAGGGCAACAGGGGAAATCAGCCCCAGCATTTT. Translation: CASSLEGNRGNQPQHF.

This clone was recorded a few times. J is TRBJ2-7 and V is TRBV6-2 or TRBV6-3; possible D gene TRBD2, 6 bases. Germline-derived CDR1 and CDR2 are MNHEY and SVGEGT. Trimming pared 2 bases from V and 5 bases from J, leaving 16 bases between. This CDR3 region has 15 residues. The CDR3 bases are TGTGCCAGCAGTTACCGGGCGGGATCGTGGGACGAGCAGTACTTC. Encoded protein: CASSYRAGSWDEQYF.

The V call is TRBV5-5, the J call TRBJ1-5, with D maybe TRBD1 (6 bases). Germline V gene lookup returns CDR1 SGHKS and CDR2 YYEKEE (reference sequence). Trimming took off 0 bases at V and 4 bases at J, with 11 bases between the two ends. There are 15 residues in the CDR3. CDR3 sequence (DNA): TGTGCCAGCAGCTTGGAAGGGGGAACTAATCAGCCCCAGCATTTT. Encoded protein: CASSLEGGTNQPQHF.

V and J are TRBV10-3 and TRBJ2-5; 10 bases are shared with TRBD1. V gave up 4 bases and J gave up 0 bases; unmatched junction bases: 11. Germline CDR1 reads ENHRY; CDR2 reads SYGVKD. This CDR3 region has 18 residues. The CDR3 DNA is TGTGCCATCAGTGGATCCCCGGACAGGGGGGAGTACCAAGAGACCCAGTACTTC. Its protein product is CAISGSPDRGEYQETQYF.

The chain combines TRBV5-1 with TRBJ2-3; 9 bases match TRBD1. Germline CDR1 SGHRS, CDR2 YFSETQ. V shed 5 bases, J shed 4 bases, and the junction held 5 bases outside the gene matches. The CDR3 totals 14 residues. The CDR3 DNA follows: TGCGCCAGCAGAGGGGACAGGGTCGCAGATACGCAGTATTTT. Protein: CASRGDRVADTQYF.

Comment on this clone: The same CDR3 is also encoded by other DNA sequences in this sample. This chain joins TRBV28 and TRBJ2-5, with TRBD1 matching 9 bases. Looked up from germline, CDR1 is MDHEN and CDR2 is SYDVKM. This CDR3 spans 13 amino acids. Losses at the gene ends were 6 bases for V and 4 bases for J; bases not matched to a gene: 3. DNA for the CDR3: TGTGCCAGCAGCACAGGGGGCCGAGAGACCCAGTACTTC. Translated: CASSTGGRETQYF.

This clone was seen a few times. The V call is TRBV19, the J call TRBJ1-3, with D possibly TRBD1 on 6 matching bases. V was pared by 3 bases and J by 3 bases, with 9 bases between. The V gene's germline CDR1 is LNHDA and CDR2 SQIVND (reference sequence). The CDR3 consists of 14 residues. This CDR3 is CASSMGTHGNTIYF. The CDR3 nucleotides read TGTGCCAGTAGTATGGGGACACATGGAAACACCATATATTTT.

This chain connects TRBV5-4 to TRBJ1-2, with a possible D match to TRBD1 (6 bases). The CDR3 totals 14 residues. The V end was cut by 4 bases, the J end by 4 bases, with 14 bases between. Germline V gives CDR1 SGHNT, CDR2 YYREEE (reference sequence). As DNA, the CDR3 is TGTGCCAGCAGCCGCGGACAGACCCTCTATGGCTACACCTTC. Translated, it gives CASSRGQTLYGYTF.

The rearrangement links TRBV6-6 to TRBJ1-1, with D maybe TRBD1 (5 bases). The germline CDR1 and CDR2 sequences are MNHNY and SVGAGI (reference sequence). CDR3 length: 12 amino acids. The V end was cut by 6 bases, the J end by 3 bases, with 8 bases between. CDR3 amino acids: CASRTGDTEAFF. The CDR3 DNA sequence: TGTGCCAGCAGGACGGGGGACACTGAAGCTTTCTTT.

This clone was counted a single time. The chain combines TRBV10-2 with TRBJ2-7, with D perhaps TRBD1 or TRBD2 (7 bases each). With 10 bases removed from V and 3 bases from J, the gap between germline ends came to 10 bases. CDR1 and CDR2 (germline): WSHSY, SAAADI. CDR3 length: 11 amino acids. CDR3 nucleotide sequence: TGCGCCACCAGGGGGGGCTACGAGCAGTACTTC. Translation: CATRGGYEQYF.

The CDR3 is CASSFKQGNYGYTF. The CDR3 nucleotides are TGTGCCAGTAGTTTCAAACAGGGGAACTATGGCTACACCTTC. This chain links TRBV19 with TRBJ1-2, with TRBD1 matching 7 bases. Germline CDR1 and CDR2: LNHDA and SQIVND (reference sequence). V lost 5 bases to trimming and J lost 2 bases; unmatched junction nucleotides: 5. CDR3 length equals 14 residues. Complete variable domain (other parts from reference TRBV19 and TRBJ1-2): DGGITQSPKYLFRKEGQNVTLSCEQNLNHDAMYWYRQDPGQGLRLIYYSQIVNDFQKGDIAEGYSVSREKKESFPLTVTSAQKNPTAFYLCASSFKQGNYGYTFGSGTRLTVV.

There are a few counts of this clone. The CDR3 DNA follows: TGTGCCAGCAGCTCTTTCCAGGGGACCTATGGCTACACCTTC. It translates to CASSSFQGTYGYTF. The J gene is TRBJ1-2, the V gene TRBV5-4, with D tentatively TRBD1 (6 bases). V was clipped by 3 bases and J by 4 bases, with 13 bases between them. The V gene's germline CDR1 is SGHNT and CDR2 YYREEE (reference sequence). The CDR3 covers 14 residues.

The V and J genes are TRBV10-3 and TRBJ2-1, with D perhaps TRBD2 (5 bases). The CDR3 length is 16 residues. Looked up from germline, CDR1 is ENHRY and CDR2 is SYGVKD. The V and J ends lost 4 bases and 8 bases respectively, with 21 bases between them. CDR3 DNA sequence: TGTGCCATCAGTGTCAGCGGTGAGTTTCCCGGGGATGAGCAGTTCTTC. Amino acids: CAISVSGEFPGDEQFF.

This chain uses TRBV19 with TRBJ2-2; the D gene is possibly TRBD1 (6 bases). Germline CDR1 reads LNHDA; CDR2 reads SQIVND (reference sequence). V lost 2 bases to trimming and J lost 6 bases, with 16 bases between them. The length of the CDR3 is 16 residues. The CDR3 here is CASSITRGARAGELFF. The CDR3 DNA reads as TGTGCCAGTAGTATAACCAGGGGCGCTAGGGCCGGGGAGCTGTTTTTT.

The gene calls are TRBV6-6 and TRBJ1-3, with 12 bases matching TRBD1. The V gene's germline CDR1 is MNHNY and CDR2 SVGAGI (reference sequence). Trimming at V came to 6 bases and at J to 2 bases, leaving 5 bases not matched to a gene. The CDR3 runs to 16 residues. The chain's CDR3 is CASRRDRGQAGNTIYF. The CDR3 nucleotides read TGTGCCAGCAGGAGGGACAGGGGGCAGGCTGGAAACACCATATATTTT.

In this sample, this clone turned up a few times. The genes are TRBV6-2 or TRBV6-3 and TRBJ1-5; no firm D call. Germline V gene lookup returns CDR1 MNHEY and CDR2 SVGEGT. This CDR3 contains 13 residues. Between the trimmed V and J ends, which lost 6 bases and 9 bases, there was a span of 15 bases. The CDR3 here is CASSPGVARPQHF. For the CDR3, the DNA is TGTGCCAGCAGCCCCGGGGTCGCTCGGCCCCAGCATTTT.

This clone was picked up many times. The chain recombines TRBV9 with TRBJ2-3, with 11 positions matching TRBD2. V shed 3 bases, J shed 2 bases, and the junction held 8 bases outside the gene matches. CDR1 and CDR2 (germline): SGDLS, YYNGEE. The CDR3 has 17 amino acids. DNA of the CDR3: TGTGCCAGCAGCGCAACAGTAGCGGGAGGGGACACAGATACGCAGTATTTT. Protein sequence: CASSATVAGGDTDTQYF.

In this sample, this clone turned up a few times. This sample also contains other DNA sequences that code for the same CDR3. The chain combines TRBV6-5 with TRBJ1-5; 7 nucleotides match TRBD1. Looked up from germline, CDR1 is MNHEY and CDR2 is SVGAGI. This CDR3 spans 14 amino acids. The V and J ends lost 5 bases and 6 bases, in that order; junction bases with no gene match: 7. The CDR3 coding sequence is TGTGCCAGCAGTCCTAGGGACAGTCGTCAGCCCCAGCATTTT. It translates to CASSPRDSRQPQHF.